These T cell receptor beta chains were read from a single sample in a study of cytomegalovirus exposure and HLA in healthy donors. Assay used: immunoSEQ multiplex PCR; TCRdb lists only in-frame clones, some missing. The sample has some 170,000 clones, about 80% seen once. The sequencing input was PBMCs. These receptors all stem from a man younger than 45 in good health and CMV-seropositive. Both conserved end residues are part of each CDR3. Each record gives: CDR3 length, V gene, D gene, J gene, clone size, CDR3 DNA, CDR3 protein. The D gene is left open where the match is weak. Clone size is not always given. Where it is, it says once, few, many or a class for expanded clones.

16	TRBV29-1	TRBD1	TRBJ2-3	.	TGCAGCGTTGAAACTCTCCCCAGGGGGCCAGCAGATACGCAGTATTTT	CSVETLPRGPADTQYF
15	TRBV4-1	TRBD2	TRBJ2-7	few	TGCGCCAGCAGCCAACCGGGGGGTGGCTCCTACGAGCAGTACTTC	CASSQPGGGSYEQYF
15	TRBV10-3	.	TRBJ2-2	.	TGTGCCATCAGTGAGGTGGAGGGATACGCCGGGGAGCTGTTTTTT	CAISEVEGYAGELFF
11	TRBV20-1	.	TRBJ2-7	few	TGCAGTGCCCTAGACGGGTACGAGCAGTACTTC	CSALDGYEQYF
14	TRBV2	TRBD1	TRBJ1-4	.	TGTGCCAGCAGCTCCGGGACAGGGGATGAAAAACTGTTTTTT	CASSSGTGDEKLFF
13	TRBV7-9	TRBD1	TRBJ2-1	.	TGTGCCAGCAGCTTAGTTGGGACAGGAGAGCAGTTCTTC	CASSLVGTGEQFF
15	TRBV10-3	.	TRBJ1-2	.	TGTGCCATCAGTGAGTCTCCGGGTAGTGTCTATGGCTACACCTTC	CAISESPGSVYGYTF
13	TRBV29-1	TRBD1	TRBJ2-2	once	TGCAGCGCCACAGGGGGAAACACCGGGGAGCTGTTTTTT	CSATGGNTGELFF
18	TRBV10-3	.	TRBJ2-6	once	TGTGCCATCAGTGGACCCCTAGAGCCCGCCTCTGGGGCCAACGTCCTGACTTTC	CAISGPLEPASGANVLTF
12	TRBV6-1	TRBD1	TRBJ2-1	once	TGTGCCAGCAAGACAGGGGGTAATGAGCAGTTCTTC	CASKTGGNEQFF
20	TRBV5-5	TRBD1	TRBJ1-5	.	TGTGCCAGCAGCTTAAGGAGTAGGGACAGGGGGTTTATAGGCAATCAGCCCCAGCATTTT	CASSLRSRDRGFIGNQPQHF
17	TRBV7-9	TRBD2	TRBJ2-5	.	TGTGCCAGCAGCTCGCCCACCCCCCGAGCGGGGGGGGAGACCCAGTACTTC	CASSSPTPRAGGETQYF
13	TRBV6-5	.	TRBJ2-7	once	TGTGCCAGCGGGCCCACAGGGCCCTACGAGCAGTACTTC	CASGPTGPYEQYF
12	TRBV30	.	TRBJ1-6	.	TGTGCCTGGAGTACGGGGGGTTCACCCCTCCACTTT	CAWSTGGSPLHF
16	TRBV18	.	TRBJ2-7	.	TGTGCCAGCTCACCGCCTAAAATGTCGAGCTCCTACGAGCAGTACTTC	CASSPPKMSSSYEQYF
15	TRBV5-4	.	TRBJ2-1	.	TGTGCCAGCAGCTTGCTTCAGGGTAAGACGAATGAGCAGTTCTTC	CASSLLQGKTNEQFF
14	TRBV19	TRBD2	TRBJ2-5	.	TGTGCCAGTAGGCCAGTAGCGGGGGGAGAGACCCAGTACTTC	CASRPVAGGETQYF
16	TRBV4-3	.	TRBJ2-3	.	TGCGCCAGCAGCCAAGATCTGGGCGTTTACGCAGATACGCAGTATTTT	CASSQDLGVYADTQYF